Following are 30 T cell receptor beta chains from one sample sequenced in a study of blood T cell repertoires in COVID-19. Profiled with immunoSEQ multiplex PCR; TCRdb holds only in-frame clones, not every one. Among roughly 230,000 clones listed, around 83% were seen once. Specimen: peripheral blood. The receptors derive from a woman between 50 and 59 years old with acute or convalescent COVID-19.

This clone was seen only once. This chain links TRBV19 with TRBJ1-5; TRBD1 matches 7 bases. In germline, CDR1 is LNHDA, CDR2 SQIVND (reference sequence). This CDR3 is built from 16 residues. V trimming: 3 bases; J trimming: 1 base; junction bases outside the gene matches: 6. The CDR3 sequence is CASSIRQGSSNQPQHF. DNA of the CDR3: TGTGCCAGTAGTATCCGACAGGGATCAAGCAATCAGCCCCAGCATTTT.

This rearrangement joins TRBV28 to TRBJ2-3; 9 nucleotides match TRBD2. This CDR3 is built from 15 residues. V trimming: 6 bases; J trimming: 0 bases; junction bases outside the gene matches: 4. Germline-derived CDR1 and CDR2 are MDHEN and SYDVKM. The CDR3 nucleotides are TGTGCCAGCAGCCCTAGCGGGGATAGCACAGATACGCAGTATTTT. Amino acid sequence: CASSPSGDSTDTQYF.

CDR3 DNA: TGTGCCAGCAGTTCGAACAGGGCAACTAATGAAAAACTGTTTTTT. It is translated as CASSSNRATNEKLFF. The rearrangement joins TRBV28 to TRBJ1-4, with D maybe TRBD1 (6 bases). This CDR3 contains 15 residues. Germline V gene lookup returns CDR1 MDHEN and CDR2 SYDVKM. V was pared by 4 bases and J by 0 bases, with 9 bases between.

The rearrangement links TRBV6-2 or TRBV6-3 to TRBJ2-2; D is unclear. From germline, CDR1 is MNHEY and CDR2 SVGEGT. The CDR3 runs 17 residues. Between the trimmed V and J ends, which lost 0 bases and 1 base, there was a span of 12 bases. The CDR3 loop is CASSYSRSLGNTGELFF. The CDR3 coding sequence is TGTGCCAGCAGTTACTCGAGGTCTTTGGGGAACACCGGGGAGCTGTTTTTT.

The chain links TRBV7-3 to TRBJ2-3, with D perhaps TRBD1 (5 bases). Germline V gives CDR1 SGHTA, CDR2 FQGTGA. Trimming stripped 5 bases from V and 4 bases from J, with 16 bases between. CDR3 length: 15 amino acids. The DNA of the CDR3 is TGTGCCAGCAGCCCAGGGTGGGGCTGGCCAGATACGCAGTATTTT. Protein sequence: CASSPGWGWPDTQYF.

The chain employs TRBV9 and TRBJ1-2; the match to TRBD1 covers 9 bases. The CDR3 is made up of 16 amino acids. Looked up from germline, CDR1 is SGDLS and CDR2 is YYNGEE. Trimming at V came to 2 bases and at J to 0 bases, leaving 5 bases not matched to a gene. The CDR3 DNA follows: TGTGCCAGCAGCGTGGGAACAGGGGGCTCTAACTATGGCTACACCTTC. Translation: CASSVGTGGSNYGYTF.

The V and J genes are TRBV2 and TRBJ2-7; D gene ambiguous. The V gene lost 7 bases and the J gene lost 6 bases, with 13 bases spanning the gap. The CDR3 contains 12 residues. Germline CDR1 SNHLY, CDR2 FYNNEI. CDR3 DNA: TGTGCCAGCACCCCCCACAGTGGCGAGCAGTACTTC. Amino acid sequence: CASTPHSGEQYF.

The table lists this clone with a count of one. The chain has TRBV27 and TRBJ1-6; D not resolved. The V end was cut by 1 base, the J end by 0 bases, with 7 bases between. Germline loops: CDR1 MNHEY, CDR2 SMNVEV (reference sequence). The CDR3 loop spans 16 amino acids. CDR3 amino acids: CASSLFGSSYNSPLHF. DNA of the CDR3: TGTGCCAGCAGTTTATTTGGGAGCTCCTATAATTCACCCCTCCACTTT.

The rearrangement links TRBV18 to TRBJ1-5, with D tentatively TRBD1 (5 bases). V dropped 6 bases and J dropped 4 bases, with 16 bases sitting between them. CDR3 length equals 15 residues. The germline V gene encodes CDR1 KGHSH and CDR2 LQKENI. CDR3 coding DNA: TGTGCCAGCTCCTTCCGTGCAGGGAATAATCAGCCCCAGCATTTT. Its translation is CASSFRAGNNQPQHF.

The gene calls are TRBV11-2 and TRBJ2-4, with a weak D call TRBD2 (6 bases). This CDR3 region has 15 residues. CDR1 and CDR2 from the germline V gene are SGHAT and FQNNGV. The V end was cut by 0 bases, the J end by 9 bases, with 15 bases between. For the CDR3, the DNA is TGTGCCAGCAGCTTAGAACGGACTACACGCGGCATTCAGTACTTC. It translates to CASSLERTTRGIQYF. Combining the CDR3 with reference TRBV11-2 and TRBJ2-4 gives the whole variable domain EAGVAQSPRYKIIEKRQSVAFWCNPISGHATLYWYQQILGQGPKLLIQFQNNGVVDDSQLPKDRFSAERLKGVDSTLKIQPAKLEDSAVYLCASSLERTTRGIQYFGAGTRLSVL.

The chain recombines TRBV4-2 with TRBJ2-3, with 7 bases that match TRBD2. The CDR3 totals 16 residues. The germline V gene encodes CDR1 LGHNA and CDR2 YNFKEQ. V shed 1 base and J 2 bases; nucleotides not matched to a gene: 6. DNA of the CDR3: TGTGCCAGCAGCCAAGGGGGGGGGAGTATCACAGATACGCAGTATTTT. Encoded protein: CASSQGGGSITDTQYF.

J is TRBJ2-1 and V is TRBV19; possibly TRBD2 for D (6 bases). The CDR3 runs to 15 residues. Germline CDR1 LNHDA, CDR2 SQIVND (reference sequence). The V end was cut by 4 bases, the J end by 0 bases, with 10 bases between. As DNA, the CDR3 is TGTGCCAGTAGTAGGCGGGAATACTCCTACAATGAGCAGTTCTTC. It specifies CASSRREYSYNEQFF.

This clone was seen only a few times. The V call is TRBV28, the J call TRBJ1-2; 8 bases agree with TRBD1. The ends lost 3 bases at V and 2 bases at J; junction bases unmatched: 5. The germline V gene encodes CDR1 MDHEN and CDR2 SYDVKM. The CDR3 spans 15 residues. CDR3: CASSLVGQGNYGYTF. As DNA, the CDR3 is TGTGCCAGCAGTTTGGTAGGACAGGGAAACTATGGCTACACCTTC.

This clone was observed a few times. This sequence joins TRBV15 and TRBJ1-4, with D possibly being TRBD1 (6 bases). The CDR3 covers 16 residues. The V end lost 0 bases, the J end lost 6 bases, and 14 bases lay between the germline ends. Germline CDR1 is LNHNV and CDR2 is YYDKDF (reference sequence). CDR3 bases: TGTGCCACCAGCAGAGATTTCCAGGACAGCTATGAAAAACTGTTTTTT. Translating gives CATSRDFQDSYEKLFF.

The chain employs TRBV18 and TRBJ2-6; 7 nucleotides align to TRBD2. Looked up from germline, CDR1 is KGHSH and CDR2 is LQKENI. The V segment lost 6 bases and the J segment 0 bases; nucleotides outside the gene matches: 11. CDR3 size: 18 residues. CDR3 bases: TGTGCCAGCTCTAACCAGCGGGGCTCAGCCTCTGGGGCCAACGTCCTGACTTTC. This gives the protein CASSNQRGSASGANVLTF.

This sequence joins TRBV5-5 and TRBJ1-2; D gene ambiguous. In germline, CDR1 is SGHKS, CDR2 YYEKEE (reference sequence). The V and J ends lost 7 bases and 4 bases respectively, with 11 bases between them. CDR3 length: 12 residues. CDR3 protein: CASQKPPYGYTF. CDR3 bases: TGTGCCAGCCAAAAGCCCCCCTATGGCTACACCTTC. The full variable domain, in which reference TRBV5-5 and TRBJ1-2 provide the parts outside the CDR3, is DAGVTQSPTHLIKTRGQQVTLRCSPISGHKSVSWYQQVLGQGPQFIFQYYEKEERGRGNFPDRFSARQFPNYSSELNVNALLLGDSALYLCASQKPPYGYTFGSGTRLTVV.

The V and J genes are TRBV6-5 and TRBJ2-3; D is unresolved. The ends were cut back, 6 bases at V and 0 bases at J, with 10 bases in the middle. The CDR3 consists of 14 residues. The V gene's germline CDR1 is MNHEY and CDR2 SVGAGI. This chain's CDR3 is CASRTARSTDTQYF. In nucleotides, the CDR3 is TGTGCCAGCAGAACGGCTAGGAGCACAGATACGCAGTATTTT.

This chain connects TRBV3-1 (or the pseudogene TRBV3-2) to TRBJ2-3, with TRBD1 matching 7 bases. The CDR3 runs 15 residues. Germline CDR1 is LGHDT and CDR2 is YNNKEL (reference sequence). V trimming: 2 bases; J trimming: 5 bases; junction bases outside the gene matches: 7. Written as DNA, the CDR3 is TGTGCCAGCAGCCAATTCCGAGGGGGCGGAGATACGCAGTATTTT. It yields the protein CASSQFRGGGDTQYF.

This clone came up once. The sample holds other DNA sequences that translate to the same CDR3. V usage is TRBV19 and J usage is TRBJ1-5, with a tentative D call TRBD1 (6 bases). From germline, CDR1 is LNHDA and CDR2 SQIVND (reference sequence). The ends were cut back, 5 bases at V and 4 bases at J, with 9 bases in the middle. The CDR3 contains 13 residues. The CDR3 DNA reads as TGTGCCAGTAGTGGAACAGGGAATCAGCCCCAGCATTTT. Its protein is CASSGTGNQPQHF. Looking up the rest from reference TRBV19 and TRBJ1-5 gives the full variable domain: DGGITQSPKYLFRKEGQNVTLSCEQNLNHDAMYWYRQDPGQGLRLIYYSQIVNDFQKGDIAEGYSVSREKKESFPLTVTSAQKNPTAFYLCASSGTGNQPQHFGDGTRLSIL.

This clone was detected only a few times. V gene TRBV19 combines with J gene TRBJ1-5, with a weak D call TRBD1 (6 bases). The CDR3 sequence is 16 residues long. Trimming pared 4 bases from V and 2 bases from J, leaving 15 bases between. Germline values: CDR1 LNHDA, CDR2 SQIVND (reference sequence). CDR3 residues: CASSSPLRGGNQPQHF. The CDR3 nucleotides are TGTGCCAGTAGTAGCCCCCTCAGGGGAGGCAATCAGCCCCAGCATTTT.

The V and J genes are TRBV30 and TRBJ1-5; D might be TRBD1 (6 bases). Germline assignment: CDR1 GTSNPN and CDR2 SVGIG (reference sequence). The V gene lost 4 bases and the J gene lost 3 bases, with 10 bases spanning the gap. The CDR3 covers 13 residues. The CDR3 sequence is CAWTGVVNQPQHF. The CDR3 DNA follows: TGTGCCTGGACAGGGGTCGTCAATCAGCCCCAGCATTTT.

The V and J genes are TRBV6-5 and TRBJ2-2; the match to TRBD2 covers 7 bases. Germline V gives CDR1 MNHEY, CDR2 SVGAGI. The CDR3 extends over 13 amino acids. With 1 base clipped from V and 8 bases from J, the junction kept 1 base outside the gene matches. The CDR3 protein is CASSYYGRGELFF. The CDR3 nucleotides are TGTGCCAGCAGTTACTACGGGAGGGGGGAGCTGTTTTTT.

The chain couples TRBV2 to TRBJ2-3, with D perhaps TRBD2 (5 bases). V lost 2 bases and J 0 bases, leaving 12 bases between the germline ends. In germline, CDR1 is SNHLY, CDR2 FYNNEI. CDR3 size: 16 residues. The CDR3 is CASSESSAVSTDTQYF. CDR3 sequence (DNA): TGTGCCAGCAGTGAAAGTAGCGCAGTTAGCACAGATACGCAGTATTTT.

The V call is TRBV5-5, the J call TRBJ1-2; a possible D gene is TRBD1 (5 bases). This CDR3 comprises 13 residues. Trimming shortened V by 5 bases and J by 3 bases, and 11 bases separated the two germline ends. Germline CDR1 and CDR2: SGHKS and YYEKEE (reference sequence). The CDR3 reads CASRQTDHYGYTF. CDR3 bases: TGTGCCAGCAGGCAGACAGACCACTATGGCTACACCTTC. The full variable domain, in which reference TRBV5-5 and TRBJ1-2 provide the parts outside the CDR3, is DAGVTQSPTHLIKTRGQQVTLRCSPISGHKSVSWYQQVLGQGPQFIFQYYEKEERGRGNFPDRFSARQFPNYSSELNVNALLLGDSALYLCASRQTDHYGYTFGSGTRLTVV.

This clone was seen more than once but under ten times. The chain uses TRBV28 and TRBJ1-5, with TRBD1 matching 7 bases. Unmatched junction bases numbered 8, after V lost 6 bases and J lost 0 bases. CDR1 and CDR2 from the germline V gene are MDHEN and SYDVKM. The CDR3 contains 16 residues. CDR3 amino acids: CASSQTGRYSNQPQHF. In DNA form, the CDR3 reads TGTGCCAGCAGCCAGACAGGGCGTTATAGCAATCAGCCCCAGCATTTT.

The V call is TRBV9, the J call TRBJ2-3; 8 bases line up with TRBD1. V shed 3 bases and J 8 bases; nucleotides not matched to a gene: 20. CDR3 length: 18 amino acids. Looked up from germline, CDR1 is SGDLS and CDR2 is YYNGEE. CDR3 DNA: TGTGCCAGCAGCGCAGGACAGGGCGTTTCCCAAACTTCAGCTACGCAGTATTTT. Its protein product is CASSAGQGVSQTSATQYF.

The chain has TRBV25-1 and TRBJ1-5, with a tentative D call TRBD1 (5 bases). The V and J ends lost 0 bases and 5 bases respectively, with 8 bases between them. The CDR3 sequence is 14 residues long. CDR1 and CDR2 from the germline V gene are MGHDK and SYGVNS. The CDR3 DNA sequence: TGTGCCAGCAGTGAATACAGGGAGGATCAGCCCCAGCATTTT. It is translated as CASSEYREDQPQHF.

The J gene is TRBJ1-2, the V gene TRBV7-8, with 7 bases that match TRBD1. CDR1 and CDR2 (germline): SGHVS, FQNEAQ. CDR3 length equals 13 residues. The ends lost 5 bases at V and 0 bases at J; junction bases unmatched: 0. The CDR3 loop is CASSDRANYGYTF. The CDR3 nucleotides read TGTGCCAGCAGCGACAGGGCTAACTATGGCTACACCTTC.

J is TRBJ2-4 and V is TRBV3-1 (or the pseudogene TRBV3-2); TRBD2 aligns across 14 bases. The germline CDR1 and CDR2 sequences are LGHDT and YNNKEL (reference sequence). CDR3 length equals 19 residues. V gave up 4 bases and J gave up 9 bases; unmatched junction bases: 17. CDR3 sequence (DNA): TGTGCCAGCAGCCCGGAACCCTCGGGACTAGCGGGAGAGAAGGCCATTCAGTACTTC. It specifies CASSPEPSGLAGEKAIQYF.

This clone was seen more than once but under ten times. The chain couples TRBV7-2 to TRBJ2-3; TRBD1 is a possible D gene (5 bases). The CDR3 has 14 residues. V lost 5 bases, J lost 5 bases, and 14 bases lay in between. Germline V gene lookup returns CDR1 SGHTA and CDR2 FQGNSA. The CDR3 DNA sequence: TGTGCCAGCAGCCTAGGATACCAGGGAGATACGCAGTATTTT. Amino acid sequence: CASSLGYQGDTQYF. Together with reference TRBV7-2 and TRBJ2-3, the CDR3 gives the full variable domain: GAGVSQSPSNKVTEKGKDVELRCDPISGHTALYWYRQSLGQGLEFLIYFQGNSAPDKSGLPSDRFSAERTGGSVSTLTIQRTQQEDSAVYLCASSLGYQGDTQYFGPGTRLTVL.